This record covers a single T cell receptor beta chain. These data are taken from a study of blood T cell repertoires in COVID-19. The wider study: In each case, the material was cDNA or gDNA derived from T cells, B-cell-depleted T cells, or PBMCs.

V shed 4 bases and J 2 bases; nucleotides not matched to a gene: 2. This CDR3 comprises 15 residues. The germline V gene has CDR1 SNHLY and CDR2 FYNNEI. TCRdb keeps only in-frame clones here, not all; method: immunoSEQ multiplex PCR. The table records some 180,000 clones, about three quarters of them present only once. The sequencing sample was made of peripheral blood. The J gene is TRBJ1-5, the V gene TRBV2; TRBD1 matches at 10 bases. This TCR came from a woman of 80 years or more with active or convalescent COVID-19. In nucleotides, the CDR3 is TGTGCCAGCAGTGGAGGGACAGGGGGCAATCAGCCCCAGCATTTT. Translating gives CASSGGTGGNQPQHF.